A single sample gave rise to the 25 T cell receptor beta chains below, sequenced in a study of T cells in Graves' hyperthyroidism and ophthalmopathy. Amplification targeted TCR beta CDR3 regions from RNA transcripts. HTBI primers drove first-round RT-PCR of the TCR CDR3. TCRdb re-analysed the multiplex PCR reads in MiXCR, keeping a single row per CDR3 protein. The sample comprises around 250,000 distinct CDR3 sequences, just over 14% of which are singletons, and about an eighth rests with the top ten. Sequencing was carried out using blood. The receptors originated from a woman aged 40 to 50 with Graves' hyperthyroidism that later progressed to Graves' ophthalmopathy.

Many counts were recorded for this clonotype. The chain uses TRBV28 and TRBJ2-2, with D perhaps TRBD2 (7 bases). V was clipped by 3 bases and J by 4 bases, with 15 bases between them. Germline V lookup: CDR1 MDHEN, CDR2 SYDVKM. The CDR3 sequence is 16 residues long. The CDR3 spells CASSFYRGAGTGELFF. CDR3 nucleotides: TGTGCCAGCAGTTTTTATCGGGGGGCGGGCACCGGGGAGCTGTTTTTT.

In this sample, this clonotype turned up many times. The chain uses TRBV11-2 and TRBJ2-7, with D possibly called TRBD1 or TRBD2 (5 bases each). The CDR3 runs to 15 residues. Trimming left V 5 bases short and J 0 bases short, with 14 bases between. Germline CDR1 reads SGHAT; CDR2 reads FQNNGV. The CDR3 sequence is CASSLHWGISYEQYF. The CDR3 nucleotides are TGTGCCAGCAGCCTCCACTGGGGGATCTCCTACGAGCAGTACTTC.

This clonotype has a count of ten or more. V gene TRBV12-3 or TRBV12-4 combines with J gene TRBJ1-1; D gene uncertain. The CDR3 spans 13 residues. V was shortened by 1 base and J by 6 bases, with 9 bases between the two germline ends. The CDR3 DNA follows: TGTGCCAGCAGTTTAGTGGAAGGGTCTGAAGCTTTCTTT. It encodes CASSLVEGSEAFF.

This clonotype was counted at least ten times. This sequence joins TRBV6-1 and TRBJ2-1; 9 nucleotides align to TRBD2. CDR1 and CDR2 (germline): MNHNS, SASEGT. Unmatched junction bases numbered 8, after V lost 10 bases and J lost 4 bases. The CDR3 sequence is 14 residues long. The CDR3, as DNA: TGTGCCATTACGACTAGCGGCCTATACAATGAGCAGTTCTTC. It translates to CAITTSGLYNEQFF.

This clonotype was counted ten times or more. This chain connects TRBV12-3 or TRBV12-4 to TRBJ1-1; unclear D gene. The V gene lost 3 bases and the J gene lost 1 base, with 6 bases spanning the gap. The CDR3 contains 13 residues. The CDR3 spells CASSFAGNTEAFF. The CDR3 DNA is TGTGCCAGCAGTTTTGCCGGGAACACTGAAGCTTTCTTT.

The J gene is TRBJ1-6, the V gene TRBV3-1; the match to TRBD1 covers 7 bases. V lost 5 bases to trimming and J lost 9 bases; unmatched junction nucleotides: 10. The germline gives CDR1 LGHDT, CDR2 YNNKEL (reference sequence). The CDR3 loop spans 15 amino acids. The CDR3 loop is CASSIQGLGSSPLHF. The CDR3, as DNA: TGTGCCAGCAGCATACAGGGGTTGGGGAGTTCACCCCTCCACTTT.

This clonotype occurred many times. This chain uses TRBV6-1 with TRBJ2-7, with D possibly being TRBD1 (6 bases). V was pared by 10 bases and J by 3 bases, with 19 bases between. This CDR3 is 14 amino acids long. Germline CDR1 is MNHNS and CDR2 is SASEGT. CDR3 region: CATGHSTGNYEQYF. In DNA form, the CDR3 reads TGTGCCACCGGCCATAGTACAGGGAACTACGAGCAGTACTTC.

This clonotype was detected ten times or more. The rearrangement uses TRBV19 and TRBJ1-5; 8 bases map to TRBD1. The germline gives CDR1 LNHDA, CDR2 SQIVND (reference sequence). This CDR3 has 15 amino acids. The V and J ends lost 6 bases and 7 bases, in that order; junction bases with no gene match: 11. The CDR3 DNA is TGTGCCAGTAGCACTTGGACAGGGATACCCCAGCCCCAGCATTTT. Protein product: CASSTWTGIPQPQHF.

In this sample, this clonotype turned up many times. This could be a read error, since a much larger clone is one nucleotide away. The CDR3 loop is CASSADTDTQYF. CDR3 bases: TGTGCCAGCAGCGCCGACACAGATACGCAGTATTTT. The chain links TRBV9 to TRBJ2-3; D unresolved. V lost 3 bases to trimming and J lost 2 bases, with 4 bases between them. Per germline, CDR1 SGDLS and CDR2 YYNGEE. The CDR3 length is 12 residues.

A single count supports this clonotype. The chain uses TRBV7-2 and TRBJ2-7; no clear D. Trimming pared 6 bases from V and 6 bases from J, leaving 18 bases between. The CDR3 covers 14 residues. The germline V gene has CDR1 SGHTA and CDR2 FQGNSA. The CDR3 region is CASSPIDKRREQYF. The CDR3 coding sequence is TGTGCCAGCAGTCCTATTGACAAACGGCGCGAGCAGTACTTC.

The table lists this clonotype with many counts. This chain links TRBV28 with TRBJ1-5; D may be TRBD1 (5 bases). The ends were cut back, 2 bases at V and 2 bases at J, with 16 bases in the middle. Germline V gene data show CDR1 as MDHEN and CDR2 as SYDVKM. The CDR3 contains 17 residues. CDR3 sequence: CASSLQGLRAGNQPQHF. The DNA for the CDR3 is TGTGCCAGCAGTTTACAGGGCCTCCGGGCGGGCAATCAGCCCCAGCATTTT.

This clonotype showed up many times. The chain links TRBV27 to TRBJ2-1; possible D gene TRBD1, 6 bases. The length of the CDR3 is 13 residues. Germline CDR1 and CDR2: MNHEY and SMNVEV (reference sequence). Trimming took 6 bases from V and 5 from J, leaving 11 bases between them. The CDR3 is CASRGHGDNEQFF. CDR3 nucleotide sequence: TGTGCCAGCAGGGGACACGGGGACAATGAGCAGTTCTTC.

This clonotype came up a few times. The chain employs TRBV5-5 and TRBJ2-7; 14 bases map to TRBD2. CDR1 is SGHKS, CDR2 YYEKEE, per germline (reference sequence). The CDR3 contains 14 residues. Trimming at V came to 10 bases and at J to 5 bases, leaving 8 bases not matched to a gene. The CDR3 loop reads CAGMTSGRVDEQYF. The CDR3 DNA sequence: TGTGCCGGCATGACTAGCGGGAGGGTGGACGAGCAGTACTTC.

This clonotype occurred a few times. In nucleotides, the CDR3 is TGCGCCAGCAGCCAGGAAGGGACAGGGATAAATCAGCCCCAGCATTTT. Translated: CASSQEGTGINQPQHF. The rearrangement joins TRBV4-1 to TRBJ1-5; 9 bases map to TRBD1. Germline loops: CDR1 MGHRA, CDR2 YSYEKL. This CDR3 has 16 amino acids. J gave up 4 bases and V 3 bases, and 7 bases lay outside the gene matches.

This clonotype appeared many times. This chain joins TRBV7-8 and TRBJ2-1; 9 nucleotides line up with TRBD2. Germline trimming cut 6 bases from V and 4 bases from J; bases unmatched to any gene: 7. This CDR3 is built from 15 residues. Germline CDR1 reads SGHVS; CDR2 reads FQNEAQ. CDR3 amino acids: CASRTLAGTYNEQFF. As DNA, the CDR3 is TGTGCCAGCAGAACTCTAGCGGGAACTTACAATGAGCAGTTCTTC.

The chain carries TRBV15 and TRBJ2-1, with TRBD2 matching 10 bases. V lost 0 bases to trimming and J lost 7 bases; unmatched junction nucleotides: 3. Per germline, CDR1 LNHNV and CDR2 YYDKDF (reference sequence). The CDR3 has 15 residues. The CDR3 sequence is CATSRDPSGSNEQFF. In nucleotides, the CDR3 is TGTGCCACCAGCAGAGATCCTAGCGGGAGTAATGAGCAGTTCTTC. The full variable domain, rest sourced from reference TRBV15 and TRBJ2-1, is DAMVIQNPRYQVTQFGKPVTLSCSQTLNHNVMYWYQQKSSQAPKLLFHYYDKDFNNEADTPDNFQSRRPNTSFCFLDIRSPGLGDTAMYLCATSRDPSGSNEQFFGPGTRLTVL.

About this clonotype: A read error may be the cause here, since a much bigger clone is one base away. CDR3 sequence (DNA): TGTGCCAGCAGCTACCTGGGGAGGGGACTACAGGACTCGAAGAACACCGGGGAGCTGTTTTTT. As protein: CASSYLGRGLQDSKNTGELFF. V gene TRBV7-9 combines with J gene TRBJ2-2, with 7 bases lining up with TRBD2. Trimming removed 4 bases from V and 1 base from J; junction bases left unmatched: 21. Germline V lookup: CDR1 SEHNR, CDR2 FQNEAQ (reference sequence). The CDR3 spans 21 residues.

This clonotype was detected many times. This sequence joins TRBV5-5 and TRBJ2-4; 7 nucleotides match TRBD2. CDR1 is SGHKS, CDR2 YYEKEE, per germline (reference sequence). The length of the CDR3 is 15 residues. V trimming: 1 base; J trimming: 8 bases; junction bases outside the gene matches: 9. The CDR3 sequence is CASSLRGVSSDIQYF. The CDR3, as DNA: TGTGCCAGCAGCTTGCGGGGGGTCAGCTCTGACATTCAGTACTTC.

This clonotype was seen many times. The chain links TRBV28 to TRBJ2-7, with unresolved D. CDR3 length: 14 amino acids. Trimming removed 7 bases from V and 5 bases from J, with 18 bases in between. Germline V CDR1 and CDR2: MDHEN, SYDVKM. The CDR3 loop is CASTPLDGSDEQYF. DNA for the CDR3: TGTGCCAGCACCCCTCTGGACGGGTCCGACGAGCAGTACTTC.

Only a few counts were recorded for this clonotype. J is TRBJ2-1 and V is TRBV7-9; D possibly corresponds to TRBD2 (5 bases). This CDR3 comprises 16 residues. Germline loops: CDR1 SEHNR, CDR2 FQNEAQ (reference sequence). V gave up 5 bases and J gave up 12 bases, with 26 bases separating them. CDR3 residues: CASSPRETAKINGQFF. The CDR3 DNA follows: TGTGCCAGCAGCCCGAGGGAGACCGCGAAGATTAACGGGCAGTTCTTC.

At least ten counts were recorded for this clonotype. The rearrangement links TRBV11-2 to TRBJ2-3, with D uncertain. This CDR3 comprises 11 residues. Trimming removed 2 bases from V and 6 bases from J, with 3 bases in between. The germline gives CDR1 SGHAT, CDR2 FQNNGV. The CDR3: CASSLKDTQYF. As DNA, the CDR3 is TGTGCCAGCAGCTTAAAGGATACGCAGTATTTT.

There are a few counts of this clonotype. The chain combines TRBV7-9 with TRBJ2-2; the match to TRBD2 covers 8 bases. Germline CDR1 and CDR2: SEHNR and FQNEAQ (reference sequence). The CDR3 totals 16 residues. With 3 bases clipped from V and 5 bases from J, the junction kept 8 bases outside the gene matches. CDR3 sequence (DNA): TGTGCCAGCAGCTTCTCTAGCGGGCTGAGAACCGGGGAGCTGTTTTTT. Its translation: CASSFSSGLRTGELFF.

Ten or more counts support this clonotype. The chain couples TRBV27 to TRBJ2-1; 10 bases align to TRBD1. The germline gives CDR1 MNHEY, CDR2 SMNVEV (reference sequence). V shed 4 bases and J 7 bases; nucleotides not matched to a gene: 7. There are 15 residues in the CDR3. The CDR3 nucleotides are TGTGCCAGCAGTTCAGGGACAGGGGCCTTAAATGAGCAGTTCTTC. It codes for CASSSGTGALNEQFF.

This clonotype was recorded many times. This chain connects TRBV6-1 to TRBJ2-5, with D perhaps TRBD1 (5 bases). The CDR3 totals 15 residues. The germline V gene has CDR1 MNHNS and CDR2 SASEGT. V was cut by 1 base and J by 0 bases, with 9 bases left in between. This CDR3 is CASSEDRLYQETQYF. Written as DNA, the CDR3 is TGTGCCAGCAGTGAAGACAGGTTATACCAAGAGACCCAGTACTTC.

This clonotype was detected many times. The chain joins TRBV6-1 to TRBJ2-1; 7 bases match TRBD2. The CDR3 is made up of 15 amino acids. Trimming removed 6 bases from V and 3 bases from J; junction bases left unmatched: 8. Looked up from germline, CDR1 is MNHNS and CDR2 is SASEGT. CDR3 amino acids: CASRSTSVGYNEQFF. The CDR3 coding sequence is TGTGCCAGCAGGTCCACTAGCGTGGGCTACAATGAGCAGTTCTTC.